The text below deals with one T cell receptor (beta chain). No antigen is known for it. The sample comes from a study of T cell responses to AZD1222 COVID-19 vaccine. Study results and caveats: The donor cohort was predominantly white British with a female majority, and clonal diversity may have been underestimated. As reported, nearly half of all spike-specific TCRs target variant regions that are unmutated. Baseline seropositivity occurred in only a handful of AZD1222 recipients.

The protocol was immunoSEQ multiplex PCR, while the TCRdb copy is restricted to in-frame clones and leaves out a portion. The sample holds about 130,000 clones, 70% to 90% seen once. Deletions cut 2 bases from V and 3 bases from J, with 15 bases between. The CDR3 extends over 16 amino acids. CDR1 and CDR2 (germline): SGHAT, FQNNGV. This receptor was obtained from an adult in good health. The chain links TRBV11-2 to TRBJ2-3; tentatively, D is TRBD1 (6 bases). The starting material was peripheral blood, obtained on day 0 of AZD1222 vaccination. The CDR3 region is CASSLTTGLGTDTQYF. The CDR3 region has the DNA TGTGCCAGCAGCTTAACCACAGGGTTAGGTACAGATACGCAGTATTTT.